This T cell receptor (beta chain) was recovered during a study of cytomegalovirus exposure and HLA in healthy donors. The CDR3 is 15 residues long. V was clipped by 0 bases and J by 5 bases; unmatched bases: 6. CDR1 LNHDA and CDR2 SQIVND come from the germline V gene (reference sequence). Produced via immunoSEQ multiplex PCR; TCRdb's table is partial and in-frame only. Here the sample spans tens of thousands of clones, roughly nine tenths being singletons. V gene TRBV19 combines with J gene TRBJ2-7; 8 bases fit TRBD1. The origin of this receptor is a woman aged 18-29 years in good health and CMV-seropositive. Sequenced material: PBMCs. CDR3 coding DNA: TGTGCCAGTAGTATAGAACCGACAGGGGTTAACGAGCAGTACTTC. Translating gives CASSIEPTGVNEQYF.